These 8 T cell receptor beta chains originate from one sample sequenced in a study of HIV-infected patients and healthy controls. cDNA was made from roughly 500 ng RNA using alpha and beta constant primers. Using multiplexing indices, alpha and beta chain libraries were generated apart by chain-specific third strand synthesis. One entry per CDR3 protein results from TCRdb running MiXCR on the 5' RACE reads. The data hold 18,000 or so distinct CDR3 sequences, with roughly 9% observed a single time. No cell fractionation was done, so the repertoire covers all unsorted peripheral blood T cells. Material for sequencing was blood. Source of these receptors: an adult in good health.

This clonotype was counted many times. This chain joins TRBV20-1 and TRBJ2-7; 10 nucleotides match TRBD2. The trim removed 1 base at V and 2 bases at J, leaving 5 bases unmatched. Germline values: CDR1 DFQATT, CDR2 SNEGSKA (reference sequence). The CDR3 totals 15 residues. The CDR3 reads CSARGELAGTYEQYF. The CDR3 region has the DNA TGCAGTGCTAGAGGGGAACTAGCGGGAACCTACGAGCAGTACTTC.

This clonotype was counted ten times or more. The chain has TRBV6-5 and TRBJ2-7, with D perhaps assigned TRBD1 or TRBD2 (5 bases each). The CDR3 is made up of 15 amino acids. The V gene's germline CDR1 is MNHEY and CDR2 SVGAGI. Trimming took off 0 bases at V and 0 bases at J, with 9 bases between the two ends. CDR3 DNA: TGTGCCAGCAGTTACTCGGGACGGAGCTCCTACGAGCAGTACTTC. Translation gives CASSYSGRSSYEQYF.

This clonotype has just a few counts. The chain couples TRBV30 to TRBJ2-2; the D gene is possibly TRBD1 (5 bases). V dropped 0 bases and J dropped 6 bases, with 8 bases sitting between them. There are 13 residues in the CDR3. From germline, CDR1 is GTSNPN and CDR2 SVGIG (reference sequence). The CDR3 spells CAWSVTGPGELFF. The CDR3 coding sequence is TGTGCCTGGAGTGTTACAGGCCCCGGGGAGCTGTTTTTT.

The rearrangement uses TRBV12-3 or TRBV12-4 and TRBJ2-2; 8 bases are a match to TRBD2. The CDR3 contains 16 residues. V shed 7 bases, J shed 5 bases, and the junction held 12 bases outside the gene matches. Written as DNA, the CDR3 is TGTGCCAGCACCTCCCGCCCCAGCGGGAGAACCGGGGAGCTGTTTTTT. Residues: CASTSRPSGRTGELFF.

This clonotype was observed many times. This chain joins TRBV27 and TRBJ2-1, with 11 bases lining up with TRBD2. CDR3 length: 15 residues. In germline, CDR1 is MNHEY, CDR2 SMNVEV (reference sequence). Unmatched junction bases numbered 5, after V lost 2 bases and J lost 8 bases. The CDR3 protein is CASSLRLAGPDEQFF. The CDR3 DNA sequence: TGTGCCAGCAGTTTACGACTAGCGGGACCCGATGAGCAGTTCTTC.

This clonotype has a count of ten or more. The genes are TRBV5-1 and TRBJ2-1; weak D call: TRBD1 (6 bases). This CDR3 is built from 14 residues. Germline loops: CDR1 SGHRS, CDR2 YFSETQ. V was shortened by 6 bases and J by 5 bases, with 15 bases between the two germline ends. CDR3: CASTPDRANNEQFF. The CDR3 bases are TGCGCCAGCACCCCGGACAGAGCTAACAATGAGCAGTTCTTC.

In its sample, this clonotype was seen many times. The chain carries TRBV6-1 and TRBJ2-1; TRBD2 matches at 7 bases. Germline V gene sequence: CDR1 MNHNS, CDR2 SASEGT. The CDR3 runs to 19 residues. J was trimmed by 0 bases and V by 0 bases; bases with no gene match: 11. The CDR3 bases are TGTGCCAGCAGTGAAGCGGGTCGGCGGGGGACCTACTCCTACAATGAGCAGTTCTTC. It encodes CASSEAGRRGTYSYNEQFF.

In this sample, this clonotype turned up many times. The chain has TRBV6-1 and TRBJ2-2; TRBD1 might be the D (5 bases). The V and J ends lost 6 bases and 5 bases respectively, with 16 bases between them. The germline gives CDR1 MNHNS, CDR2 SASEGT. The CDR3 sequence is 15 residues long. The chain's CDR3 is CASSESTPGTGELFF. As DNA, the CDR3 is TGTGCCAGCAGCGAGTCTACGCCAGGGACCGGGGAGCTGTTTTTT.